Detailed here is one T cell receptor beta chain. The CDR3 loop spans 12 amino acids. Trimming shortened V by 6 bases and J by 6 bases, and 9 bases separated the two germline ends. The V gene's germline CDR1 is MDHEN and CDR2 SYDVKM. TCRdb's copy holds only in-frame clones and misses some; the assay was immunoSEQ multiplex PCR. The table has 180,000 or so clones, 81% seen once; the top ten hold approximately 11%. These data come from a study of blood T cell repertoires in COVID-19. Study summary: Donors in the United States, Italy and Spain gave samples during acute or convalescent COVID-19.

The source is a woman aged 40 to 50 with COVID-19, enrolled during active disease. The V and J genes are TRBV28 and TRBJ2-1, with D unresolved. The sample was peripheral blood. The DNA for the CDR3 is TGTGCCAGCAGCTCCCCCGGCAATGAGCAGTTCTTC. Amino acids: CASSSPGNEQFF.